The 27 T cell receptor beta chains presented below share a single source sample, sequenced in a study of blood T cell repertoires in COVID-19. Data came from immunoSEQ multiplex PCR; TCRdb stores just in-frame clones and leaves some out. The table has some 250,000 clones, approximately 90% seen once. The material sequenced was PBMCs or T cells enriched from blood (not recorded which). The receptor source for this set is a man in his forties or fifties who had recovered from COVID-19.

The CDR3 protein is CASSSTGGGYTF. The CDR3 coding sequence is TGTGCCAGCTCATCGACAGGGGGGGGCTACACCTTC. The chain joins TRBV18 to TRBJ1-2; 9 bases match TRBD1. Germline V gives CDR1 KGHSH, CDR2 LQKENI. J gave up 8 bases and V 5 bases, and 3 bases lay outside the gene matches. The CDR3 runs to 12 residues.

The J gene is TRBJ2-7, the V gene TRBV6-5, with D unresolved. This CDR3 has 14 residues. Germline CDR1 and CDR2: MNHEY and SVGAGI. Trimming stripped 4 bases from V and 2 bases from J, with 12 bases between. The CDR3 spells CASSSPTPPYEQYF. The CDR3 DNA is TGTGCCAGCAGTTCACCGACACCTCCCTACGAGCAGTACTTC.

The chain employs TRBV3-1 (or the pseudogene TRBV3-2) and TRBJ2-4; 8 bases line up with TRBD2. The CDR3 consists of 15 residues. Germline values: CDR1 LGHDT, CDR2 YNNKEL (reference sequence). V trimming: 2 bases; J trimming: 8 bases; junction bases outside the gene matches: 8. CDR3 region: CASSQTGGAGDIQYF. CDR3 sequence (DNA): TGTGCCAGCAGCCAAACCGGGGGGGCTGGGGACATTCAGTACTTC.

This chain uses TRBV6-5 with TRBJ2-3; D might be TRBD2 (6 bases). The V end was cut by 2 bases, the J end by 2 bases, with 14 bases between. This CDR3 has 16 amino acids. CDR1 is MNHEY and CDR2 is SVGAGI in the germline V gene. The CDR3 DNA sequence: TGTGCCAGCAGTTACGGCGCGGGGCCAGACACAGATACGCAGTATTTT. This encodes CASSYGAGPDTDTQYF.

This clone is a singleton in its sample. The chain combines TRBV4-1 with TRBJ1-2; D unclear. This CDR3 spans 14 amino acids. Germline values: CDR1 MGHRA, CDR2 YSYEKL. V was cut by 1 base and J by 3 bases, with 9 bases left in between. CDR3 amino acids: CASSQVFPDYGYTF. In nucleotides, the CDR3 is TGCGCCAGCAGCCAAGTCTTCCCGGACTATGGCTACACCTTC.

V and J are TRBV29-1 and TRBJ2-5; 10 nucleotides line up with TRBD1. This CDR3 has 13 amino acids. V shed 6 bases, J shed 10 bases, and the junction held 11 bases outside the gene matches. CDR1 is SQVTM and CDR2 is ANQGSEA in the germline V gene. The CDR3 DNA follows: TGCAGCGTCGACAGGGGGCGGGGCTGGGGCCAGTACTTC. It encodes CSVDRGRGWGQYF. Combining the CDR3 with reference TRBV29-1 and TRBJ2-5 gives the whole variable domain SAVISQKPSRDICQRGTSLTIQCQVDSQVTMMFWYRQQPGQSLTLIATANQGSEATYESGFVIDKFPISRPNLTFSTLTVSNMSPEDSSIYLCSVDRGRGWGQYFGPGTRLLVL.

This rearrangement joins TRBV7-2 to TRBJ1-4; 8 bases line up with TRBD1. Trimming took 5 bases from V and 5 from J; bases not matched to a gene: 4. In germline, CDR1 is SGHTA, CDR2 FQGNSA. CDR3 length: 14 amino acids. In DNA, the CDR3 is TGTGCCAGCAGCCCGGACAGGGTGAATGAAAAACTGTTTTTT. This codes for CASSPDRVNEKLFF. Full variable domain (rest looked up from reference TRBV7-2 and TRBJ1-4): GAGVSQSPSNKVTEKGKDVELRCDPISGHTALYWYRQSLGQGLEFLIYFQGNSAPDKSGLPSDRFSAERTGGSVSTLTIQRTQQEDSAVYLCASSPDRVNEKLFFGSGTQLSVL.

CDR3 in DNA: TGTGCCAGCAGCTTAACTGGTAGGACTAGCGGTCGCACAGATACGCAGTATTTT. Translating it yields CASSLTGRTSGRTDTQYF. V is TRBV7-3 and J is TRBJ2-3, with TRBD2 matching over 10 bases. Germline V gene data show CDR1 as SGHTA and CDR2 as FQGTGA. The CDR3 spans 18 residues. After removal of 0 bases from V and 1 base from J, the junction contained 7 bases not matched to a gene. Full variable domain (outside the CDR3, taken from reference TRBV7-3 and TRBJ2-3): GAGVSQTPSNKVTEKGKYVELRCDPISGHTALYWYRQSLGQGPEFLIYFQGTGAADDSGLPNDRFFAVRPEGSVSTLKIQRTERGDSAVYLCASSLTGRTSGRTDTQYFGPGTRLTVL.

The chain has TRBV7-3 and TRBJ1-3, with D maybe TRBD1 (5 bases). The CDR3 runs 14 residues. Between the trimmed V and J ends, which lost 8 bases and 1 base, there was a span of 12 bases. CDR1 and CDR2 (germline): SGHTA, FQGTGA. CDR3 nucleotides: TGTGCCAGCGGTGGGGCGAGGTCTGGAAACACCATATATTTT. Translated, it gives CASGGARSGNTIYF.

J is TRBJ2-7 and V is TRBV5-6, with a possible D match to TRBD1 (6 bases). Per germline, CDR1 SGHDT and CDR2 YYEEEE. V lost 1 base, J lost 0 bases, and 11 bases lay in between. The CDR3 covers 15 residues. CDR3 bases: TGTGCCAGCAGCTTGCGGACAGTTAGCTCCTACGAGCAGTACTTC. This sequence encodes CASSLRTVSSYEQYF. Complete variable domain (other parts from reference TRBV5-6 and TRBJ2-7): DAGVTQSPTHLIKTRGQQVTLRCSPKSGHDTVSWYQQALGQGPQFIFQYYEEEERQRGNFPDRFSGHQFPNYSSELNVNALLLGDSALYLCASSLRTVSSYEQYFGPGTRLTVT.

CDR3 in amino acids: CASSPPISNQPQHF. CDR3 DNA: TGTGCCAGCAGTCCTCCTATAAGCAATCAGCCCCAGCATTTT. This chain links TRBV28 with TRBJ1-5; D unresolved. Germline values: CDR1 MDHEN, CDR2 SYDVKM. The CDR3 has 14 residues. Trimming cost V 5 bases and J 1 base, with 9 bases left between them.

The gene calls are TRBV30 and TRBJ2-5, with D perhaps matching TRBD2 (7 bases). The CDR3 runs 14 residues. The germline V gene encodes CDR1 GTSNPN and CDR2 SVGIG (reference sequence). Between the trimmed V and J ends, which lost 0 bases and 1 base, there was a span of 9 bases. CDR3: CAWSVGGAQETQYF. The CDR3 DNA reads as TGTGCCTGGAGTGTAGGGGGGGCCCAAGAGACCCAGTACTTC.

The chain has TRBV19 and TRBJ2-5, with a tentative D call TRBD1 (5 bases). CDR3 length: 15 amino acids. The V and J ends lost 5 bases and 2 bases respectively, with 15 bases between them. Germline-derived CDR1 and CDR2 are LNHDA and SQIVND (reference sequence). The CDR3 reads CASSGLGAAQETQYF. The DNA for the CDR3 is TGTGCCAGTAGTGGCCTTGGGGCAGCACAAGAGACCCAGTACTTC.

The J gene is TRBJ1-6, the V gene TRBV5-1, with TRBD1 as a possible D gene (5 bases). V shed 2 bases and J shed 5 bases, with 11 bases lying between them. Germline V CDR1 and CDR2: SGHRS, YFSETQ. The CDR3 runs to 15 residues. CDR3 region: CASSLLTGDNSPLHF. The CDR3 DNA is TGCGCCAGCAGCTTACTGACGGGGGATAATTCACCCCTCCACTTT.

The chain employs TRBV28 and TRBJ1-1; D uncertain. Germline CDR1 and CDR2: MDHEN and SYDVKM. The V end was cut by 2 bases, the J end by 7 bases, with 8 bases between. The CDR3 runs 12 residues. The DNA of the CDR3 is TGTGCCAGCAGTTTAGCACAGAGTGAAGCTTTCTTT. This translates into CASSLAQSEAFF.

The rearrangement joins TRBV7-9 to TRBJ1-5, with D hard to call. The CDR3 loop spans 15 amino acids. V lost 4 bases and J 1 base, leaving 11 bases between the germline ends. Germline CDR1 SEHNR, CDR2 FQNEAQ (reference sequence). CDR3 nucleotides: TGTGCCAGCAGCTCGTCTCTGGAGAGCAATCAGCCCCAGCATTTT. As protein: CASSSSLESNQPQHF.

The J gene is TRBJ2-7, the V gene TRBV3-1 (or the pseudogene TRBV3-2); D possibly corresponds to TRBD1 (6 bases). Between the trimmed V and J ends, which lost 3 bases and 0 bases, there was a span of 9 bases. From germline, CDR1 is LGHDT and CDR2 YNNKEL (reference sequence). The CDR3 extends over 14 amino acids. The CDR3 bases are TGTGCCAGCAGCCAGAACAGGGTCTCCTACGAGCAGTACTTC. Translating it yields CASSQNRVSYEQYF.

This chain joins TRBV18 and TRBJ1-1; TRBD1 agrees at 12 bases. The germline V gene encodes CDR1 KGHSH and CDR2 LQKENI. The CDR3 is made up of 17 amino acids. V lost 6 bases to trimming and J lost 7 bases; unmatched junction nucleotides: 15. The CDR3 DNA follows: TGTGCCAGCTCCGCCGGGACAGGGGGCGCGTCACCGTTTGAAGCTTTCTTT. Protein: CASSAGTGGASPFEAFF.

This chain joins TRBV27 and TRBJ2-7; 8 nucleotides agree with TRBD1. The CDR3 extends over 13 amino acids. J was trimmed by 4 bases and V by 8 bases; bases with no gene match: 7. Germline V gene data show CDR1 as MNHEY and CDR2 as SMNVEV (reference sequence). The DNA of the CDR3 is TGTGCCAGCCAACGGGGGACAGGATACGAGCAGTACTTC. Its protein product is CASQRGTGYEQYF.

V and J are TRBV7-3 and TRBJ2-6; TRBD1 matches at 7 bases. The junction had 8 bases not matched to a gene; V was cut back by 5 bases and J by 4 bases. The CDR3 is 16 residues long. The germline gives CDR1 SGHTA, CDR2 FQGTGA. The CDR3 DNA follows: TGTGCCAGCAGCCATGAGGGGGCCTCAGGGGCCAACGTCCTGACTTTC. Translating gives CASSHEGASGANVLTF.

The V gene is TRBV4-2, the J gene TRBJ2-7; TRBD2 aligns across 13 bases. This CDR3 has 17 residues. Per germline, CDR1 LGHNA and CDR2 YNFKEQ. The J segment lost 1 base and the V segment lost 4 bases, leaving 7 bases of the junction unmatched. The CDR3 region has the DNA TGTGCCAGCAGCCCCTCAGGACTAGCGGGAGTGTCCTACGAGCAGTACTTC. Residues: CASSPSGLAGVSYEQYF.

This rearrangement joins TRBV7-6 to TRBJ2-1, with a possible D match to TRBD1 (6 bases). The CDR3 consists of 13 residues. Germline loops: CDR1 SGHVS, CDR2 FNYEAQ. V shed 4 bases and J shed 9 bases, with 13 bases lying between them. CDR3 sequence: CASSYRQDREQFF. The CDR3 region has the DNA TGTGCCAGCAGCTACAGACAGGACCGTGAGCAGTTCTTC.

The chain carries TRBV29-1 and TRBJ2-7; 12 bases are a match to TRBD2. The V gene's germline CDR1 is SQVTM and CDR2 ANQGSEA. The CDR3 covers 15 residues. After removal of 3 bases from V and 4 bases from J, the junction contained 7 bases not matched to a gene. CDR3 sequence reads: CSVEVLAGGLYEQYF. In DNA, the CDR3 is TGCAGCGTTGAGGTGCTAGCGGGAGGGTTGTACGAGCAGTACTTC.

The chain has TRBV3-1 (or the pseudogene TRBV3-2) and TRBJ2-1; 8 bases are shared with TRBD2. J was trimmed by 9 bases and V by 2 bases; bases with no gene match: 12. This CDR3 has 16 residues. CDR1 is LGHDT and CDR2 is YNNKEL in the germline V gene (reference sequence). This chain's CDR3 is CASSQYRSGSGGEQFF. For the CDR3, the DNA is TGTGCCAGCAGCCAATATAGGAGCGGGAGTGGGGGTGAGCAGTTCTTC.

The V gene is TRBV11-2, the J gene TRBJ2-7; D gene uncertain. This CDR3 has 14 amino acids. Deletions cut 3 bases from V and 0 bases from J, with 9 bases between. CDR1 is SGHAT, CDR2 FQNNGV, per germline. The CDR3: CASSLVADSYEQYF. CDR3 DNA: TGTGCCAGCAGCTTGGTTGCAGACTCCTACGAGCAGTACTTC.

The chain carries TRBV5-1 and TRBJ1-2; D gene unclear. Deletions cut 0 bases from V and 2 bases from J, with 14 bases between. CDR3 length: 16 residues. Germline CDR1 is SGHRS and CDR2 is YFSETQ. DNA for the CDR3: TGCGCCAGCAGCTTGGGAGGAGGACCGTGGAACTATGGCTACACCTTC. This gives the protein CASSLGGGPWNYGYTF.

The chain carries TRBV3-1 (or the pseudogene TRBV3-2) and TRBJ1-5; the match to TRBD1 covers 10 bases. This CDR3 contains 16 residues. Germline V CDR1 and CDR2: LGHDT, YNNKEL (reference sequence). The V gene end was trimmed by 1 base and the J gene end by 9 bases; junction bases not matched to a gene: 9. The CDR3 bases are TGTGCCAGCAGCCAAGGGGGACAGGGGCCGTTTCGGCCCCAGCATTTT. This encodes CASSQGGQGPFRPQHF.